This T cell receptor beta chain was sequenced during a study of Ad26.COV2.S vaccination and SARS-CoV-2 variants (dated by TCRdb to about 2021). For the wider study: TCRbeta repertoire sequencing was used to assess the specificity and breadth of SARS-CoV-2-reactive T cell receptors after Ad26.COV2.S vaccination. The TCR-sequenced set comprised approximately 32 samples: around 20 Ad26.COV2.S vaccine recipients, 5 placebo recipients and 8 SARS-CoV-2 convalescent individuals. Summary of the overall study and its limitations: Substantial breadth of spike-specific CD8+ and CD4+ T cell responses was reported after vaccination. The authors noted that the TCR breadth and depth analyses may have underestimated total T cell responses. Vaccine and placebo recipients had comparable non-spike TCR breadth, which fits with the vaccine containing only spike. Spike-specific TCR breadth was higher in Ad26.COV2.S recipients than in placebo recipients (P = 0.0014).

The immunoSEQ Assay was used to sequence TCRbeta CDR3 regions. After extraction, genomic DNA underwent amplification by bias-controlled multiplex PCR, followed by high-throughput sequencing. In the source study's methods: To quantify the absolute abundance of each unique TCRbeta CDR3 region, sequences were collapsed and filtered. T cell fraction was estimated by normalization of TCRbeta template counts to usable DNA, with usable DNA being measured through amplification of reference genes present in all nucleated cells. Repertoire TCRs were annotated as SARS-CoV-2-specific by exact matching of V gene, CDR3 amino acid sequence and J gene to a known reactive TCR set. The reference SARS-CoV-2 TCR set was derived from MIRA and filtered for enrichment in COVID-19-positive ImmuneCODE repertoires, a step that removed public or cross-reactive TCRs. Using the MIRA antigens, annotated TCRs were further analysed by specific ORF or by position within an ORF. Depth was the summed frequency of annotated unique rearrangements, while breadth was defined as annotated unique rearrangements over total unique productive rearrangements. Two-sided Wilcoxon rank-sum tests were used to compare TCR breadth between groups. Entries here come from immuneACCESS through TCRdb and include only in-frame sequences with V and J called. Some clones fail to appear in such tables; in the studies checked, an unresolved V gene covers under half of the shortfall, and the cause of the remainder is unknown. That table gives V, J and clone size, and the DNA gave D and trimming. The sample table records about 350,000 clones; 92% of these occur just once. Of the sample, 3% to 5% is held by the ten largest clones.

This clone was detected once. Its binding antigen is unknown. No base quality information exists; no much larger clone differs at one position. Reading the label with the study, this specimen's time point is: individuals recovered from natural SARS-CoV-2 infection. The trim is 9 bases for V and 3 bases for J, with a gap of 8 bases between the germline ends. CDR1 and CDR2, looked up from the germline V gene, are MNHEY and SVGAGI. Its CDR3 holds 11 amino acids, cysteine through phenylalanine. CDR3 DNA is the only sequence kept; it has 33 bases, read in frame from the first base. The chain employs TRBV6-5 and TRBJ1-1, with the D gene uncertain. The sample in question was peripheral blood, obtained after recovery from COVID-19. The source of this sequence is a human donor who had recovered from COVID-19. For the CDR3, the sequence is CASSTYTEAFF. The DNA is as follows: TGTGCCAGTAGTACATACACTGAAGCTTTCTTT.